The 8 T cell receptor beta chains below all came from one sample that was sequenced in a study of neurological immune-mediated disorders. The time point denotes: longitudinal time-point 3. TCRdb re-called the 5' RACE reads through MiXCR, storing one row per CDR3 protein. Of about 48,000 distinct CDR3 sequences detected, over 9.5% appear once; the ten largest clones hold about 10%. The sample comprised PBMCs. These receptors originate from a male donor with HTLV-1-associated myelopathy (HAM/TSP).

This clonotype was recorded a few times. The chain joins TRBV27 to TRBJ2-3, with 8 bases aligning to TRBD1. Trimming took 6 bases from V and 2 from J; bases not matched to a gene: 19. The length of the CDR3 is 19 residues. Germline-derived CDR1 and CDR2 are MNHEY and SMNVEV (reference sequence). The CDR3 protein is CASSFPFSVRGRDTDTQYF. Here the CDR3 DNA reads TGTGCCAGCAGCTTTCCTTTTTCAGTCAGGGGGCGCGACACAGATACGCAGTATTTT.

This clonotype was counted ten times or more. The genes are TRBV3-1 and TRBJ2-7; D perhaps matches TRBD1 (6 bases). Germline V gene sequence: CDR1 LGHDT, CDR2 YNNKEL (reference sequence). Trimming removed 7 bases from V and 6 bases from J, with 19 bases in between. The CDR3 sequence is 14 residues long. For the CDR3, the DNA is TGTGCCAGCACCCCAGGGGAAAGGACCGGCGAGCAGTACTTC. It specifies CASTPGERTGEQYF.

In its sample, this clonotype was seen many times. The V call is TRBV6-2 or TRBV6-3, the J call TRBJ2-7, with a weak D call TRBD1 (6 bases). V gave up 0 bases and J gave up 11 bases, with 11 bases separating them. The CDR3 has 12 amino acids. Germline V CDR1 and CDR2: MNHEY, SVGEGT. The DNA for the CDR3 is TGTGCCAGCAGTTACTCGCAGGGGTTGAAGTACTTC. Its protein product is CASSYSQGLKYF.

This clonotype was found many times. This rearrangement joins TRBV9 to TRBJ2-7; 8 bases are a match to TRBD1. CDR1 is SGDLS and CDR2 is YYNGEE in the germline V gene. The CDR3 contains 14 residues. Losses at the gene ends were 4 bases for V and 2 bases for J; bases not matched to a gene: 5. The CDR3 spells CASSLGQGPYEQYF. The CDR3 nucleotides read TGTGCCAGCAGCTTAGGACAGGGTCCCTACGAGCAGTACTTC.

As concerns this clonotype: A read error may produce the germline difference seen at one junction end. J is TRBJ2-5 and V is TRBV10-1; the D is unclear. CDR1 is WNHNN, CDR2 SYGVQD, per germline (reference sequence). This CDR3 comprises 14 residues. In DNA form, the CDR3 reads TGCGCCAGCAGTGCATCCTGGATAGGAGAGACCCAGTGCTTC. This codes for CASSASWIGETQCF.

This clonotype has ten or more counts. The gene calls are TRBV27 and TRBJ2-7; TRBD1 aligns across 7 bases. The J segment lost 0 bases and the V segment lost 8 bases, leaving 7 bases of the junction unmatched. Per the germline V gene, CDR1 is MNHEY and CDR2 is SMNVEV (reference sequence). CDR3 length: 14 residues. The CDR3 spells CASGRQGSSYEQYF. The CDR3 DNA sequence: TGTGCCAGCGGGAGACAGGGAAGCTCCTACGAGCAGTACTTC.

This clonotype was observed a handful of times. The chain uses TRBV20-1 and TRBJ1-6; D is perhaps TRBD1 (5 bases). CDR3 length: 15 amino acids. Trimming left V 0 bases short and J 7 bases short, with 13 bases between. In germline, CDR1 is DFQATT, CDR2 SNEGSKA (reference sequence). The DNA for the CDR3 is TGCAGTGCTAGAGAGGGGACGGTCCCAAATTCACCCCTCCACTTT. This encodes CSAREGTVPNSPLHF.

This clonotype was recorded many times. This sequence joins TRBV6-5 and TRBJ2-5; D gene unclear. V was trimmed by 0 bases and J by 7 bases, leaving 3 bases between them. The length of the CDR3 is 11 residues. Germline V gene lookup returns CDR1 MNHEY and CDR2 SVGAGI. The chain's CDR3 is CASSYSRTQYF. CDR3 coding DNA: TGTGCCAGCAGTTACTCTCGGACCCAGTACTTC.